The entry that follows covers one T cell receptor beta chain sequence. Antigen: not known. TCRdb keeps only in-frame clones here, not all; method: immunoSEQ multiplex PCR. The sample contains 800,000 or so clones, about 96% of which appear only once. Terminally differentiated effector memory CD45RA+ cells were left out of the naive CD8 fraction, which was CD45RO-negative and positively selected for CCR7. Healthy and HIV-negative, the adult donors had no recent acute infections or vaccinations. Germline V lookup: CDR1 SGHVS, CDR2 FQNEAQ. The junction had 10 bases not matched to a gene; V was cut back by 5 bases and J by 0 bases. The CDR3 length is 19 residues. The data were obtained in a study of shared clonotypes between healthy human individuals. General study points: Naive subsets, compared against memory subsets, generally had larger estimated richness values. The four-donor shared clonotypes exceeded non-shared clonotypes in generation probability, with non-shared ones scoring lower.

The gene calls are TRBV7-8 and TRBJ2-4; 13 bases match TRBD2. The sequencing input was naive CD8+ T cells sorted from blood. The clonotype comes from a man aged 30 to 45 in good health. CDR3: CASSKDGLAGAQAKNIQYF. The CDR3 nucleotides read TGTGCCAGCAGCAAAGACGGACTAGCGGGAGCCCAAGCCAAAAACATTCAGTACTTC.